This is a list of T cell receptor beta chains from one sample in a study of blood T cell repertoires in COVID-19. Method: immunoSEQ multiplex PCR; TCRdb's copy keeps in-frame clones and lacks some. This table holds over 200,000 clones, about 90% found once. The sample consisted of peripheral blood. These receptors all come from a man aged 25-45 years with acute or convalescent COVID-19. The CDR3 runs from the conserved cysteine through the conserved F or W. The D gene is left open where the match is weak. Size is stated for part of the rows, as once, few or many counts, or as a class when the clone is expanded.

size	J	D	V	CDR3	DNA
NA	TRBJ2-2	NA	TRBV5-1	CASSLAPYVSTGELFF	TGCGCCAGCAGCTTGGCCCCCTACGTTTCTACCGGGGAGCTGTTTTTT
NA	TRBJ1-6	NA	TRBV4-2	CASSQVLGGSPLHF	TGTGCCAGCAGCCAAGTATTGGGAGGGTCACCCCTCCACTTT
NA	TRBJ1-1	NA	TRBV28	CASRRGQKEAFF	TGTGCCAGCAGGCGCGGACAGAAAGAAGCTTTCTTT
NA	TRBJ1-2	NA	TRBV30	CAWSSHDSLYGYTF	TGTGCCTGGAGTTCCCATGACAGTCTCTATGGCTACACCTTC
NA	TRBJ1-1	NA	TRBV19	CASNEGYRANTEAFF	TGTGCCAGTAACGAAGGATACAGGGCGAACACTGAAGCTTTCTTT
once	TRBJ1-5	NA	TRBV2	CASSVSGLQPQHF	TGTGCCAGCAGTGTGAGTGGACTCCAGCCCCAGCATTTT
NA	TRBJ2-2	NA	TRBV9	CASSVEGVGTGELFF	TGTGCCAGCAGCGTAGAAGGGGTAGGGACCGGGGAGCTGTTTTTT
few	TRBJ2-7	TRBD2	TRBV5-1	CASSPGTSAFSYEQYF	TGCGCCAGCAGCCCGGGGACTAGCGCCTTCTCCTACGAGCAGTACTTC
NA	TRBJ2-3	TRBD2	TRBV28	CASSASGGIDTQYF	TGTGCCAGCAGCGCTAGCGGGGGGATAGATACGCAGTATTTT
NA	TRBJ1-3	NA	TRBV28	CASSFSTRSAFGNTIYF	TGTGCCAGCAGTTTTTCGACTAGGTCCGCTTTTGGAAACACCATATATTTT
NA	TRBJ1-1	TRBD1	TRBV5-6	CASSHATGTANTEAFF	TGTGCCAGCAGCCATGCGACAGGGACGGCGAACACTGAAGCTTTCTTT
NA	TRBJ1-4	TRBD1	TRBV18	CASSPTGANEKLFF	TGTGCCAGCTCACCTACAGGGGCGAATGAAAAACTGTTTTTT
NA	TRBJ1-1	TRBD1	TRBV12-5	CASGLRSGGSKSAFF	TGTGCTAGTGGTTTGCGTTCAGGGGGCTCTAAATCAGCTTTCTTT
NA	TRBJ1-3	NA	TRBV4-1	CASSQDQRNTIYF	TGCGCCAGCAGCCAAGATCAGCGTAACACCATATATTTT
NA	TRBJ2-7	NA	TRBV4-1	CASSQVAGEQYF	TGCGCCAGCAGCCAAGTGGCGGGCGAGCAGTACTTC
NA	TRBJ1-2	NA	TRBV7-9	CASTPGDGYTF	TGTGCCAGCACCCCGGGTGACGGCTACACCTTC
NA	TRBJ2-7	TRBD1	TRBV28	CASRGDRTGSYKQYF	TGTGCCAGCAGAGGGGACAGGACGGGCTCCTACAAGCAGTACTTC
NA	TRBJ2-3	TRBD2	TRBV5-1	CASSLPLTSGSGTDTQYF	TGCGCCAGCAGCCTGCCGCTGACTAGCGGGAGTGGCACAGATACGCAGTATTTT
NA	TRBJ2-1	NA	TRBV2	CASRGGLAALIIDEQFF	TGTGCCAGCAGGGGAGGCTTAGCAGCTCTTATTATTGATGAGCAGTTCTTC
NA	TRBJ2-1	TRBD2	TRBV6-5	CASTGGGLTYNEQFF	TGTGCCAGCACCGGGGGAGGGCTGACCTACAATGAGCAGTTCTTC
NA	TRBJ1-5	TRBD1	TRBV30	CAWNAGQGVANSNQPQHF	TGTGCCTGGAATGCGGGACAGGGGGTGGCGAATAGCAATCAGCCCCAGCATTTT
NA	TRBJ2-7	NA	TRBV28	CASSFQNEQYF	TGTGCCAGCAGTTTCCAGAACGAGCAGTACTTC
NA	TRBJ1-4	TRBD1	TRBV10-2	CASSLGQGAATNEKLFF	TGCGCCAGCAGCTTGGGACAGGGGGCCGCAACTAATGAAAAACTGTTTTTT
NA	TRBJ2-5	NA	TRBV9	CASSVGRRRRQETQYF	TGTGCCAGCAGCGTAGGTCGACGGAGGCGGCAAGAGACCCAGTACTTC
few	TRBJ2-7	NA	TRBV4-2	CASSQGTRQDSYEQYF	TGTGCCAGCAGCCAAGGCACGCGACAGGATTCCTACGAGCAGTACTTC
NA	TRBJ2-3	NA	TRBV11-2	CASSFIPKPYTPDTQYF	TGTGCCAGCAGCTTTATACCCAAACCCTATACCCCAGATACGCAGTATTTT
NA	TRBJ2-7	NA	TRBV3-1/TRBV3-2	CASSRRDYEQYF	TGTGCCAGCAGCCGGAGGGATTACGAGCAGTACTTC
NA	TRBJ2-5	TRBD2	TRBV3-1/TRBV3-2	CASSWTSGEGTQYF	TGTGCCAGCAGTTGGACTAGCGGTGAAGGGACCCAGTACTTC
NA	TRBJ2-7	TRBD1	TRBV6-4	CASSEKGQGTEQYF	TGTGCCAGCAGTGAGAAGGGACAGGGGACCGAGCAGTACTTC
NA	TRBJ1-2	NA	TRBV10-2	CATRQVNYGYTF	TGCGCCACCAGACAGGTTAACTATGGCTACACCTTC
once	TRBJ2-7	TRBD1	TRBV28	CASSFTGVNEQYF	TGTGCCAGCAGTTTTACAGGGGTTAACGAGCAGTACTTC
NA	TRBJ2-7	TRBD2	TRBV6-2/TRBV6-3	CASSYGPERGRRDEQYF	TGTGCCAGCAGTTATGGCCCAGAGCGGGGGCGTCGGGACGAGCAGTACTTC
once	TRBJ1-4	NA	TRBV29-1	CSVARTDLATNEKLFF	TGCAGCGTTGCCCGGACAGACCTTGCAACTAATGAAAAACTGTTTTTT
NA	TRBJ2-3	NA	TRBV9	CASSVGGGADTQYF	TGTGCCAGCAGCGTAGGAGGAGGGGCAGATACGCAGTATTTT
NA	TRBJ2-3	TRBD2	TRBV3-1/TRBV3-2	CASSPRGGGAPDTQYF	TGTGCCAGCAGCCCGAGGGGCGGGGGGGCCCCAGATACGCAGTATTTT
NA	TRBJ2-7	NA	TRBV5-1	CASSSSYEQYF	TGCGCCAGCAGCTCTTCCTACGAGCAGTACTTC
NA	TRBJ1-5	TRBD1	TRBV19	CASTRQGDNQPQHF	TGTGCCAGTACCAGACAGGGGGACAATCAGCCCCAGCATTTT
NA	TRBJ2-5	TRBD2	TRBV7-3	CASSVAGEQETQYF	TGTGCCAGCAGCGTAGCGGGAGAACAAGAGACCCAGTACTTC
NA	TRBJ2-3	NA	TRBV7-2	CASSLLVFPQDTQYF	TGTGCCAGCAGCTTACTAGTATTCCCCCAAGATACGCAGTATTTT
NA	TRBJ2-7	TRBD2	TRBV7-8	CASSLSSGVGGYEQYF	TGTGCCAGCAGCTTGTCTAGCGGGGTGGGAGGCTACGAGCAGTACTTC
NA	TRBJ1-1	NA	TRBV12-5	CASATGVYTEAFF	TGTGCTAGTGCGACCGGAGTTTACACTGAAGCTTTCTTT
NA	TRBJ2-6	NA	TRBV7-6	CASSTKYRVSGANVLTF	TGTGCCAGCAGCACCAAATACAGGGTTTCCGGGGCCAACGTCCTGACTTTC
NA	TRBJ1-6	NA	TRBV7-2	CASSFSSYNSPLHF	TGTGCCAGCAGCTTCAGCTCCTATAATTCACCCCTCCACTTT
NA	TRBJ2-7	TRBD1	TRBV10-3	CAIRETGAHEQYF	TGTGCCATCAGGGAAACAGGGGCCCACGAGCAGTACTTC
NA	TRBJ2-1	NA	TRBV6-5	CASSYEFPRGEQFF	TGTGCCAGCAGTTACGAGTTCCCCCGGGGTGAGCAGTTCTTC
NA	TRBJ2-7	NA	TRBV27	CASSPGISYEQYF	TGTGCCAGCAGTCCCGGTATTAGCTACGAGCAGTACTTC
NA	TRBJ2-1	TRBD2	TRBV19	CASSITSGSSYNEQFF	TGTGCCAGTAGTATTACTAGCGGGAGCTCCTACAATGAGCAGTTCTTC
once	TRBJ2-3	NA	TRBV4-1	CASSQVDRSDTQYF	TGCGCCAGCAGCCAAGTCGACAGGTCGGATACGCAGTATTTT
NA	TRBJ1-2	NA	TRBV7-9	CASSSKGGYGYTF	TGTGCCAGCAGCTCAAAAGGCGGCTATGGCTACACCTTC
NA	TRBJ2-2	NA	TRBV18	CASSPTPNTGELFF	TGTGCCAGCTCACCCACACCCAACACCGGGGAGCTGTTTTTT
NA	TRBJ1-4	NA	TRBV9	CASSVAGVTAGEKLFF	TGTGCCAGCAGCGTCGCAGGGGTTACGGCTGGGGAAAAACTGTTTTTT
once	TRBJ1-6	TRBD1	TRBV30	CAWRPWDRDNSPLHF	TGTGCCTGGAGGCCCTGGGACAGAGATAATTCACCCCTCCACTTT
NA	TRBJ2-7	NA	TRBV27	CASSSGLFNSYEQYF	TGTGCCAGCAGTAGCGGGCTATTCAATTCCTACGAGCAGTACTTC
NA	TRBJ2-5	TRBD1	TRBV5-1	CASSLGQGPWETQYF	TGCGCCAGCAGCTTGGGACAGGGGCCCTGGGAGACCCAGTACTTC
NA	TRBJ2-1	NA	TRBV4-2	CASSQDRGGGGYEQFF	TGTGCCAGCAGCCAAGATAGGGGGGGCGGGGGCTATGAGCAGTTCTTC